These 25 T cell receptor beta chains share one sample of origin, sequenced in a study of lymphopenia after photon versus proton radiotherapy. Data came from immunoSEQ multiplex PCR; TCRdb stores just in-frame clones and leaves some out. Among approximately 29,000 clones, under 90% were seen once, and the ten largest hold around 13%. The sample in question was peripheral blood, obtained from a patient treated with proton-based radiotherapy. These receptor sequences come from a woman between 65 and 79 years old with pancreatic cancer.

The chain recombines TRBV27 with TRBJ1-5, with D uncertain. This CDR3 contains 13 residues. Deletions cut 5 bases from V and 4 bases from J, with 9 bases between. From germline, CDR1 is MNHEY and CDR2 SMNVEV (reference sequence). The CDR3 protein is CASSPKANQPQHF. Here the CDR3 DNA reads TGTGCCAGCAGTCCTAAGGCGAATCAGCCCCAGCATTTT.

The chain is built from TRBV5-6 and TRBJ2-3; TRBD2 agrees at 12 bases. Germline loops: CDR1 SGHDT, CDR2 YYEEEE. The CDR3 has 17 amino acids. The V gene end was trimmed by 5 bases and the J gene end by 5 bases; junction bases not matched to a gene: 12. The CDR3 loop is CASSKPGLAGSQDTQYF. In DNA, the CDR3 is TGTGCCAGCAGTAAACCGGGACTAGCGGGCAGTCAAGATACGCAGTATTTT.

This clone is a singleton in its sample. This chain uses TRBV5-1 with TRBJ1-4; TRBD1 matches 7 bases. The CDR3 spans 16 residues. V dropped 0 bases and J dropped 3; count of bases not matched to a gene: 5. From germline, CDR1 is SGHRS and CDR2 YFSETQ. In nucleotides, the CDR3 is TGCGCCAGCAGCTTGGGAGGGGGCAGGCCTAATGAAAAACTGTTTTTT. Its translation: CASSLGGGRPNEKLFF.

This clone was counted a single time. V usage is TRBV30 and J usage is TRBJ2-6; no firm D call. Germline V gene lookup returns CDR1 GTSNPN and CDR2 SVGIG (reference sequence). This CDR3 is 16 amino acids long. Trimming removed 2 bases at V and 6 bases at J, with 17 bases between. CDR3 in amino acids: CAWSLVSPSEANVLTF. CDR3 DNA sequence: TGTGCCTGGAGTCTCGTGAGCCCGAGTGAGGCCAACGTCCTGACTTTC.

For this clone: Additional DNA sequences in this sample encode the identical CDR3. This chain connects TRBV5-1 to TRBJ2-1; a weak D match, TRBD2 (5 bases). With 5 bases removed from V and 7 bases from J, the gap between germline ends came to 19 bases. CDR3 length equals 15 residues. Germline V gene data show CDR1 as SGHRS and CDR2 as YFSETQ. CDR3 residues: CASRPAGLRNNEQFF. The CDR3 DNA reads as TGCGCCAGCAGACCCGCCGGACTTAGGAATAATGAGCAGTTCTTC.

The chain carries TRBV7-3 and TRBJ2-7, with 9 nucleotides matching TRBD1. The V and J ends lost 4 bases and 5 bases, in that order; junction bases with no gene match: 6. The CDR3 length is 14 residues. In germline, CDR1 is SGHTA, CDR2 FQGTGA. The CDR3 here is CASSSHHRGHEQYF. DNA for the CDR3: TGTGCCAGCAGCTCGCACCACAGGGGGCACGAGCAGTACTTC.

The chain joins TRBV4-2 to TRBJ2-3, with D perhaps matching TRBD2 (5 bases). The CDR3 length is 16 residues. V was pared by 1 base and J by 6 bases, with 17 bases between. The germline V gene has CDR1 LGHNA and CDR2 YNFKEQ. The CDR3 DNA sequence: TGTGCCAGCAGCCAAGTCGGTATCCGGGGTGGGGATACGCAGTATTTT. It translates to CASSQVGIRGGDTQYF.

The chain has TRBV5-1 and TRBJ1-3; no clear D gene. The CDR3 is made up of 17 amino acids. Trimming left V 4 bases short and J 0 bases short, with 17 bases between. The germline V gene has CDR1 SGHRS and CDR2 YFSETQ. The CDR3, as DNA: TGCGCCAGCAGCCCCGGGGTTTGGGGAAGCTCTGGAAACACCATATATTTT. Translating it yields CASSPGVWGSSGNTIYF. Complete variable domain (other parts from reference TRBV5-1 and TRBJ1-3): KAGVTQTPRYLIKTRGQQVTLSCSPISGHRSVSWYQQTPGQGLQFLFEYFSETQRNKGNFPGRFSGRQFSNSRSEMNVSTLELGDSALYLCASSPGVWGSSGNTIYFGEGSWLTVV.

The rearrangement links TRBV7-2 to TRBJ1-2; 7 bases map to TRBD1. The CDR3 is 13 residues long. V gave up 5 bases and J gave up 4 bases; unmatched junction bases: 4. Germline V gene sequence: CDR1 SGHTA, CDR2 FQGNSA. The CDR3 is CASSTGVGYGYTF. Written as DNA, the CDR3 is TGTGCCAGCAGCACAGGGGTGGGCTATGGCTACACCTTC.

This chain uses TRBV15 with TRBJ2-2, with D perhaps TRBD1 or TRBD2 (5 bases each). In germline, CDR1 is LNHNV, CDR2 YYDKDF (reference sequence). This CDR3 contains 13 residues. Trimming took off 11 bases at V and 0 bases at J, with 10 bases between the two ends. This CDR3 reads CAAGTANTGELFF. CDR3 bases: TGTGCCGCCGGGACGGCGAACACCGGGGAGCTGTTTTTT.

The CDR3 region has the DNA TGTGCCAGCAGCCAAGGGGCAGTCGCTAACTATGGCTACACCTTC. Its translation: CASSQGAVANYGYTF. The gene calls are TRBV4-2 and TRBJ1-2; D remains ambiguous. The CDR3 runs to 15 residues. Trimming took off 1 base at V and 0 bases at J, with 9 bases between the two ends. The germline V gene has CDR1 LGHNA and CDR2 YNFKEQ.

This chain links TRBV7-3 with TRBJ1-5; the D gene is possibly TRBD1 (5 bases). This CDR3 is built from 14 residues. Germline V gene sequence: CDR1 SGHTA, CDR2 FQGTGA. Trimming removed 2 bases from V and 7 bases from J, with 12 bases in between. The CDR3 is CASSLVGGWQPQHF. The CDR3 DNA follows: TGTGCCAGCAGCTTAGTGGGGGGTTGGCAGCCCCAGCATTTT.

The rearrangement uses TRBV28 and TRBJ2-7; 8 positions match TRBD1. Looked up from germline, CDR1 is MDHEN and CDR2 is SYDVKM. The length of the CDR3 is 16 residues. V was pared by 7 bases and J by 3 bases, with 14 bases of the junction left unmatched. The chain's CDR3 is CASTSDAGTGLYEQYF. The CDR3 bases are TGTGCCAGCACTTCCGATGCCGGGACAGGACTCTACGAGCAGTACTTC.

This chain uses TRBV27 with TRBJ1-1; the match to TRBD1 covers 7 bases. V shed 5 bases and J 2 bases; nucleotides not matched to a gene: 11. Germline V CDR1 and CDR2: MNHEY, SMNVEV (reference sequence). CDR3 length equals 16 residues. The CDR3 DNA sequence: TGTGCCAGCAGTATAACCTCGACAGGGCGAAACACTGAAGCTTTCTTT. Protein sequence: CASSITSTGRNTEAFF.

V usage is TRBV30 and J usage is TRBJ2-2; 7 bases map to TRBD1. The CDR3 loop spans 17 amino acids. Germline assignment: CDR1 GTSNPN and CDR2 SVGIG (reference sequence). With 0 bases clipped from V and 3 bases from J, the junction kept 10 bases outside the gene matches. The CDR3 is CAWSVQVGGRDTGELFF. The DNA of the CDR3 is TGTGCCTGGAGTGTACAAGTAGGGGGCAGGGACACCGGGGAGCTGTTTTTT.

The chain is built from TRBV19 and TRBJ2-3; D possibly matches TRBD1 or TRBD2 (5 bases each). The germline V gene encodes CDR1 LNHDA and CDR2 SQIVND (reference sequence). V gave up 3 bases and J gave up 0 bases, with 10 bases separating them. This CDR3 spans 15 amino acids. The CDR3 bases are TGTGCCAGTAGTATCCAGGGAGCGAGCACAGATACGCAGTATTTT. As protein: CASSIQGASTDTQYF. Variable domain in full (rest from reference TRBV19 and TRBJ2-3): DGGITQSPKYLFRKEGQNVTLSCEQNLNHDAMYWYRQDPGQGLRLIYYSQIVNDFQKGDIAEGYSVSREKKESFPLTVTSAQKNPTAFYLCASSIQGASTDTQYFGPGTRLTVL.

The V and J genes are TRBV28 and TRBJ2-5, with a possible D match to TRBD1 (6 bases). Matching the DNA end better, TRBJ2-7 makes the J call doubtful. This CDR3 contains 16 residues. CDR1 and CDR2 from the germline V gene are MDHEN and SYDVKM. In nucleotides, the CDR3 is TGTGCCAGCAGTCCGCGTGGACAGCTGAGCTCCTACGAGCAGTACTTC. Protein product: CASSPRGQLSSYEQYF.

The chain combines TRBV27 with TRBJ2-5; TRBD1 is a possible D gene (5 bases). V was pared by 10 bases and J by 4 bases, with 34 bases between. The germline gives CDR1 MNHEY, CDR2 SMNVEV (reference sequence). The CDR3 spans 19 residues. The CDR3 protein is CATSRASGISRLLGETQYF. The CDR3, as DNA: TGTGCCACCTCCAGGGCGTCAGGGATCAGTCGTTTATTAGGAGAGACCCAGTACTTC.

The chain is built from TRBV30 and TRBJ2-5; D may be TRBD2 (6 bases). Germline loops: CDR1 GTSNPN, CDR2 SVGIG (reference sequence). This CDR3 contains 13 residues. Trimming stripped 5 bases from V and 5 bases from J, with 15 bases between. CDR3 protein: CAWGPGLWETQYF. Written as DNA, the CDR3 is TGTGCCTGGGGCCCGGGACTCTGGGAGACCCAGTACTTC.

CDR3 amino acids: CASSDLTGGTDTQYF. The CDR3 DNA reads TGTGCCAGCAGTGACCTGACAGGGGGCACAGATACGCAGTATTTT. The chain recombines TRBV6-1 with TRBJ2-3; 8 bases map to TRBD1. CDR3 size: 15 residues. CDR1 and CDR2 (germline): MNHNS, SASEGT. Losses at the gene ends were 3 bases for V and 1 base for J; bases not matched to a gene: 3.

This chain joins TRBV12-5 and TRBJ2-3, with 11 bases aligning to TRBD1. Germline assignment: CDR1 LGHNT and CDR2 FRNRAP. Trimming removed 6 bases from V and 6 bases from J; junction bases left unmatched: 8. The CDR3 spans 15 residues. CDR3 loop: CASGKGQGVSDTQYF. CDR3 coding DNA: TGTGCTAGTGGAAAGGGACAGGGGGTATCGGATACGCAGTATTTT. The complete variable domain, with remaining parts taken from reference TRBV12-5 and TRBJ2-3, reads DARVTQTPRHKVTEMGQEVTMRCQPILGHNTVFWYRQTMMQGLELLAYFRNRAPLDDSGMPKDRFSAEMPDATLATLKIQPSEPRDSAVYFCASGKGQGVSDTQYFGPGTRLTVL.

The rearrangement joins TRBV7-2 to TRBJ2-5, with unresolved D. The CDR3 extends over 16 amino acids. Germline loops: CDR1 SGHTA, CDR2 FQGNSA. V lost 2 bases and J lost 2, with 15 bases in between. The CDR3 coding sequence is TGTGCCAGCAGCTTAAAATGGCCCCAGACTCAAGAGACCCAGTACTTC. Residues: CASSLKWPQTQETQYF.

The chain uses TRBV27 and TRBJ1-5; TRBD1 matches at 7 bases. CDR3 length: 15 residues. The trim removed 0 bases at V and 6 bases at J, leaving 5 bases unmatched. Germline V CDR1 and CDR2: MNHEY, SMNVEV (reference sequence). In DNA, the CDR3 is TGTGCCAGCAGTTTATCTCGACAGGGCGGTCAGCCCCAGCATTTT. Translating it yields CASSLSRQGGQPQHF.

In nucleotides, the CDR3 is TGTGCCAGCAGTACGGGTTTCGGGGATACGCAGTATTTT. Its translation: CASSTGFGDTQYF. The chain couples TRBV27 to TRBJ2-3; no definite D call. The CDR3 has 13 amino acids. The ends were cut back, 5 bases at V and 6 bases at J, with 12 bases in the middle. CDR1 is MNHEY and CDR2 is SMNVEV in the germline V gene (reference sequence).

The CDR3 nucleotides read TGTGCCAGCAGTGAGACAGGGGACGCTAGTGAGCAGTACTTC. It translates to CASSETGDASEQYF. The genes are TRBV28 and TRBJ2-7; TRBD1 matches 8 bases. CDR1 and CDR2 (germline): MDHEN, SYDVKM. The V gene end was trimmed by 5 bases and the J gene end by 7 bases; junction bases not matched to a gene: 10. The CDR3 consists of 14 residues.